This TCR beta chain was retrieved from a study of cytomegalovirus exposure and HLA in healthy donors. Study details: Both the roughly 120 validation repertoires and the roughly 700 first-cohort repertoires used the same platform, as reported by a later analysis. Overall study findings and caveats: Reports showed the classifier diagnosing cytomegalovirus status with high specificity and sensitivity. Clusters of TCRs from the first cohort tended to co-occur in the approximately 120 validation repertoires (as a later analysis found). Among TCR beta chains, those listed as cytomegalovirus-associated numbered approximately 150.

CDR1 is MNHNS and CDR2 is SASEGT in the germline V gene. This CDR3 has 14 residues. V lost 7 bases, J lost 5 bases, and 10 bases stayed unmatched. A single count supports this clone. What it binds is unknown. The table came from immunoSEQ multiplex PCR; TCRdb's copy has only in-frame clones and leaves some out. This table holds about 74,000 clones, 94% found once. V usage is TRBV6-1 and J usage is TRBJ2-7; 8 nucleotides align to TRBD2. This TCR derives from a man aged 18 to 29 in good health and CMV-seropositive. Sequencing was done on a sample of PBMCs. Here the CDR3 reads CASTPLAGRNEQYF. For the CDR3, the DNA is TGTGCCAGCACTCCCTTAGCGGGACGAAACGAGCAGTACTTC.